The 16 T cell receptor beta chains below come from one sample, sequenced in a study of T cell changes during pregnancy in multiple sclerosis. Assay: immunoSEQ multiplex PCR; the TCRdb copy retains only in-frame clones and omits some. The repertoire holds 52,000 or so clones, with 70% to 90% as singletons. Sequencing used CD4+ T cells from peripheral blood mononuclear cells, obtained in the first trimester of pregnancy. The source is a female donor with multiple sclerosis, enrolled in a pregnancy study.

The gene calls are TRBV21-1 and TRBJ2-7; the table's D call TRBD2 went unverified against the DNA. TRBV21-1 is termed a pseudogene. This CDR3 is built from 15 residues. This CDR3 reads CASSIVQGGGHEQYF. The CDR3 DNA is TGTGCCAGCAGCATCGTCCAGGGAGGCGGCCACGAGCAGTACTTC.

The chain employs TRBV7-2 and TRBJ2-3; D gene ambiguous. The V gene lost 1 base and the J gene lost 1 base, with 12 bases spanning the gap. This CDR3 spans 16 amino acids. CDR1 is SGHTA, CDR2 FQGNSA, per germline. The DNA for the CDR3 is TGTGCCAGCAGCTTAGGAGGATTCTGGGGCACAGATACGCAGTATTTT. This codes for CASSLGGFWGTDTQYF.

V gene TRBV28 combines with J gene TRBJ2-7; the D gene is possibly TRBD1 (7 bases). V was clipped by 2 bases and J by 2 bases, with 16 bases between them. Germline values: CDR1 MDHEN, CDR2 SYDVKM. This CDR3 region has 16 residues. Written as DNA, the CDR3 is TGTGCCAGCAGTTTACAGTTTGGCGGGACAGCCTACGAGCAGTACTTC. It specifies CASSLQFGGTAYEQYF.

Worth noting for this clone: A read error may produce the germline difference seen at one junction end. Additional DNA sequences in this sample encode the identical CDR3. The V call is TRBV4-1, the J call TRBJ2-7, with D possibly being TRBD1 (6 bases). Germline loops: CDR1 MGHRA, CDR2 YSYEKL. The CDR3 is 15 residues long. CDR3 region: CASSQVGAGSYEQYF. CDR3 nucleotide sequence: TGCGCCAGCAGCCAAGTGGGGGCAGGCTCCTATGAGCAGTACTTC.

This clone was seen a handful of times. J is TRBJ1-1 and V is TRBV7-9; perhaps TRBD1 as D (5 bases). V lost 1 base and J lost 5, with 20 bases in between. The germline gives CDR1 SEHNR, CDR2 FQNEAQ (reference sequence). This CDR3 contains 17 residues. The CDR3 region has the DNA TGTGCCAGCAGCTTAGTCCTTCGGGCGGGGGGGAGGACTGAAGCTTTCTTT. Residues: CASSLVLRAGGRTEAFF.

The DNA of the CDR3 is TGCGCCAGCAGCCCACATCTTAGCGGTCTCTCCTACGAGCAGTACTTC. Encoded protein: CASSPHLSGLSYEQYF. This sequence joins TRBV4-1 and TRBJ2-7; maybe TRBD2 (6 bases). CDR1 MGHRA and CDR2 YSYEKL come from the germline V gene. This CDR3 spans 16 amino acids. Trimming shortened V by 4 bases and J by 0 bases, and 16 bases separated the two germline ends.

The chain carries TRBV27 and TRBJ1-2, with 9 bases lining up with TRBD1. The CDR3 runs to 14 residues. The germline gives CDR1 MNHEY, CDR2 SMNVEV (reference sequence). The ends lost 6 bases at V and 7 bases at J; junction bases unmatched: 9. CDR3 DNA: TGTGCCAGCAGCCCGAGGGGGACAGGGAGTGGCTACACCTTC. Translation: CASSPRGTGSGYTF.

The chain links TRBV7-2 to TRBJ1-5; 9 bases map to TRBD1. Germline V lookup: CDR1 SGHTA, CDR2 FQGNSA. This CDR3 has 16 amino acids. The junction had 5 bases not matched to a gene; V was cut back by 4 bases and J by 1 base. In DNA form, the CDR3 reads TGTGCCAGCAGCTGGGAAGACAGGGGGAGCAATCAGCCCCAGCATTTT. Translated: CASSWEDRGSNQPQHF.

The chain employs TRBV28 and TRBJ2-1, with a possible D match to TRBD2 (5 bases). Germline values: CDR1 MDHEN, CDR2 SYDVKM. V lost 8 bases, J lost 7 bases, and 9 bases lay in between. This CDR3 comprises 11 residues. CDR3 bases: TGTGCCAGCGGAACTAGAAATGAGCAGTTCTTC. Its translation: CASGTRNEQFF.

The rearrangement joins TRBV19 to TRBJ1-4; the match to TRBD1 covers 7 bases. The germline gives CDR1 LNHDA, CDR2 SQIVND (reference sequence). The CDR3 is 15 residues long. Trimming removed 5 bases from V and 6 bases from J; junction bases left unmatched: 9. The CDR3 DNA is TGTGCCAGTAGTCCCAAGACAGGGTATCATGAAAAACTGTTTTTT. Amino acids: CASSPKTGYHEKLFF.

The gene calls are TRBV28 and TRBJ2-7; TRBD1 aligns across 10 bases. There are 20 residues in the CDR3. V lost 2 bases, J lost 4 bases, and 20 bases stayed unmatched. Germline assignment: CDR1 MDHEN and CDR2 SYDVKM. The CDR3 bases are TGTGCCAGCAGTTTACCTCCCGGGGGTATCCTCGGGACAGGGGATTACGAGCAGTACTTC. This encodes CASSLPPGGILGTGDYEQYF.

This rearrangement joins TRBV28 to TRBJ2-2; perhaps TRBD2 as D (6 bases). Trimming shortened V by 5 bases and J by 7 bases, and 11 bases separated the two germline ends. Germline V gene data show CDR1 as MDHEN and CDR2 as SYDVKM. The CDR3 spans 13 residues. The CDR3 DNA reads TGTGCCAGCAGTAGGGACGGGAGCGGGGAGCTGTTTTTT. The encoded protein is CASSRDGSGELFF.

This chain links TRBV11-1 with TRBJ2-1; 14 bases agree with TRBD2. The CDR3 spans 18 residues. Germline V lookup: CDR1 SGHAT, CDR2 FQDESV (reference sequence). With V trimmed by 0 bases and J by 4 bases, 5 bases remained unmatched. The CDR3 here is CASSLAGLAGAPYNEQFF. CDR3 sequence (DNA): TGTGCCAGCAGCTTAGCGGGACTAGCGGGAGCTCCATACAATGAGCAGTTCTTC.

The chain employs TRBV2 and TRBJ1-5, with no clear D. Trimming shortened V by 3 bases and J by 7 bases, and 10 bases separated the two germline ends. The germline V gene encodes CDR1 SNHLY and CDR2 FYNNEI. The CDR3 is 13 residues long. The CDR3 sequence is CASSEVEVQPQHF. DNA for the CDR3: TGTGCCAGCAGTGAGGTAGAGGTCCAGCCCCAGCATTTT.

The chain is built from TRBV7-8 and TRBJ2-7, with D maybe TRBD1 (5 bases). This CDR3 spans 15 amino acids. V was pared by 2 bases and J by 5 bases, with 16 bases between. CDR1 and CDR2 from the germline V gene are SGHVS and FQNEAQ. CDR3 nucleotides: TGTGCCAGCAGCTTAATGGCCAGGGTCCCCCACGAGCAGTACTTC. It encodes CASSLMARVPHEQYF. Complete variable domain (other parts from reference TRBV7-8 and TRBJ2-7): GAGVSQSPRYKVAKRGQDVALRCDPISGHVSLFWYQQALGQGPEFLTYFQNEAQLDKSGLPSDRFFAERPEGSVSTLKIQRTQQEDSAVYLCASSLMARVPHEQYFGPGTRLTVT.

The CDR3 protein is CASSSRALAKNIQYF. The CDR3 DNA reads TGTGCCAGCAGTTCGAGGGCCCTAGCCAAAAACATTCAGTACTTC. The chain employs TRBV27 and TRBJ2-4; TRBD2 might be the D (5 bases). V was shortened by 4 bases and J by 0 bases, with 10 bases between the two germline ends. The CDR3 contains 15 residues. The germline V gene has CDR1 MNHEY and CDR2 SMNVEV (reference sequence).